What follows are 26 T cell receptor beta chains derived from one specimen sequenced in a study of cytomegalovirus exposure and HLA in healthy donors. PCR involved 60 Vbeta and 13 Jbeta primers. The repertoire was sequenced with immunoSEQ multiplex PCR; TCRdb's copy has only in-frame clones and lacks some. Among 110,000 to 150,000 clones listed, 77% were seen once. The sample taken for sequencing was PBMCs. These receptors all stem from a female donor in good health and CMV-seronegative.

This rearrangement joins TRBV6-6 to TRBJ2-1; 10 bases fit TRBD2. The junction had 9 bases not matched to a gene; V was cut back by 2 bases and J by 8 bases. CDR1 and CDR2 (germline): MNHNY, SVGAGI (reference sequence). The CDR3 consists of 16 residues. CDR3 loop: CASSYQLAGVEDEQFF. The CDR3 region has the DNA TGTGCCAGCAGTTACCAGCTAGCGGGAGTAGAGGATGAGCAGTTCTTC.

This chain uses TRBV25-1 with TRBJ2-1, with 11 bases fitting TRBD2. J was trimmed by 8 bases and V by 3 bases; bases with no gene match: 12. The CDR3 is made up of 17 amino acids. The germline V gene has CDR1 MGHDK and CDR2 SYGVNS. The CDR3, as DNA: TGTGCCAGCAGTGACAGAAGAGGGCTAGCGGGAGGTGATGAGCAGTTCTTC. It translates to CASSDRRGLAGGDEQFF.

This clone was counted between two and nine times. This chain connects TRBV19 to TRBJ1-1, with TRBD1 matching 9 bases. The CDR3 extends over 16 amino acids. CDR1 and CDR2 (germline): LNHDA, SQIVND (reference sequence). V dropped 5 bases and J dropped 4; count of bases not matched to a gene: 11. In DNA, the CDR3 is TGTGCCAGTAGTGAAGGACAGGGGTCGGTTGGCACTGAAGCTTTCTTT. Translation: CASSEGQGSVGTEAFF. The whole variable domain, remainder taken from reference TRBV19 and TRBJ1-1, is DGGITQSPKYLFRKEGQNVTLSCEQNLNHDAMYWYRQDPGQGLRLIYYSQIVNDFQKGDIAEGYSVSREKKESFPLTVTSAQKNPTAFYLCASSEGQGSVGTEAFFGQGTRLTVV.

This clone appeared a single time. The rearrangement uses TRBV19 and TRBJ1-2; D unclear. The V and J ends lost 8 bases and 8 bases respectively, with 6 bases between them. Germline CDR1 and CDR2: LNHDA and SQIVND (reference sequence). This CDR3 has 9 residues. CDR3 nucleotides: TGTGCCAGTTCTCGGGGCTACACCTTC. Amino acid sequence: CASSRGYTF.

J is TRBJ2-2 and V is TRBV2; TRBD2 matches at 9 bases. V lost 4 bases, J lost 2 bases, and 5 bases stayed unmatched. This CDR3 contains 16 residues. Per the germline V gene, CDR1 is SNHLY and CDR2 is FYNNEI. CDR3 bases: TGTGCCAGCAGTGTTTCTAGCGGGGTAAACACCGGGGAGCTGTTTTTT. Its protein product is CASSVSSGVNTGELFF.

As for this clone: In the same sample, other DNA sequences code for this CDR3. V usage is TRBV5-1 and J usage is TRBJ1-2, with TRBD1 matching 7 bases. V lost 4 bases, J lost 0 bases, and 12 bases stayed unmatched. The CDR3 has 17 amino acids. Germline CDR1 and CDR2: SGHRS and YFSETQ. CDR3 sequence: CASSLRTGTTTNYGYTF. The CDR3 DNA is TGCGCCAGCAGCCTGCGGACAGGCACGACCACTAACTATGGCTACACCTTC.

The CDR3 bases are TGTGCCAGCAGTCCACGCACAGGAAACAGGGAGCTGTTTTTT. The encoded protein is CASSPRTGNRELFF. This chain joins TRBV7-3 and TRBJ2-2; TRBD1 might be the D (5 bases). There are 14 residues in the CDR3. With 6 bases removed from V and 9 bases from J, the gap between germline ends came to 17 bases. Germline CDR1 is SGHTA and CDR2 is FQGTGA.

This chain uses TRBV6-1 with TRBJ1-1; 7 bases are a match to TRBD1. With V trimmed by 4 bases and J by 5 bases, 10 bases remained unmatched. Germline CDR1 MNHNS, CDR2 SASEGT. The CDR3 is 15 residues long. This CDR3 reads CASSVGRQGGTEAFF. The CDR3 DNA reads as TGTGCCAGCAGTGTGGGAAGACAGGGTGGTACTGAAGCTTTCTTT.

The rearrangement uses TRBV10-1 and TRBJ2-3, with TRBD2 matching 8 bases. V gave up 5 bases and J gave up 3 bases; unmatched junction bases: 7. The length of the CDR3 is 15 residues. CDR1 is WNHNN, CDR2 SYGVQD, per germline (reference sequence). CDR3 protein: CASSPSGGPTDTQYF. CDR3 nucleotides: TGCGCCAGCAGTCCCAGCGGGGGCCCAACAGATACGCAGTATTTT.

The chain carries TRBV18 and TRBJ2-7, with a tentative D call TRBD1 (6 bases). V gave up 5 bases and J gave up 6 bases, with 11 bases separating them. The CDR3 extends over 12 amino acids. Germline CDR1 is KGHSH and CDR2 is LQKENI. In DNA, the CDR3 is TGTGCCAGCTCAGCCAGGGGTAGCGAGCAGTACTTC. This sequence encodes CASSARGSEQYF.

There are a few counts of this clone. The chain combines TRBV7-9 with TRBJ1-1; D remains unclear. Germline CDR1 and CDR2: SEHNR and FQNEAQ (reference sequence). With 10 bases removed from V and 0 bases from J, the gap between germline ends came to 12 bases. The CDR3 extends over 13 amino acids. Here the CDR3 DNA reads TGTGCCACCCGGAGACTGGTGAACACTGAAGCTTTCTTT. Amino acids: CATRRLVNTEAFF.

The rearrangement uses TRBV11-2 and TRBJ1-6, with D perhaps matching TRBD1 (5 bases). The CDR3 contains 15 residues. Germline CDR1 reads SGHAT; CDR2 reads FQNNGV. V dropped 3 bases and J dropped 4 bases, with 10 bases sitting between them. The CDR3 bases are TGTGCCAGCAGCTTTCGCCGGGGGTATAATTCACCCCTCCACTTT. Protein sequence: CASSFRRGYNSPLHF. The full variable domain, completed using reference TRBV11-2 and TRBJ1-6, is EAGVAQSPRYKIIEKRQSVAFWCNPISGHATLYWYQQILGQGPKLLIQFQNNGVVDDSQLPKDRFSAERLKGVDSTLKIQPAKLEDSAVYLCASSFRRGYNSPLHFGNGTRLTVT.

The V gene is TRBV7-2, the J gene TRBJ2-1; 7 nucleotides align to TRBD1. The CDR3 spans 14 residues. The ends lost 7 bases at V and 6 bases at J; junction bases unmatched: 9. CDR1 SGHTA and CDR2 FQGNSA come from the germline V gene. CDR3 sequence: CASTLDRARNEQFF. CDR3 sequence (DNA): TGTGCCAGCACTCTAGACAGGGCCCGCAATGAGCAGTTCTTC.

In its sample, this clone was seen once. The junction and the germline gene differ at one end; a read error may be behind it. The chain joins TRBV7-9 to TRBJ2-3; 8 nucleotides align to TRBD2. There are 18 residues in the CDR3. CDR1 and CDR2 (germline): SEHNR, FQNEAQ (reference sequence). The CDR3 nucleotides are TGTTCCAGCAGACCCCCGGGTAGCGGGACTCTTAGCACAGATACGCAGTATTTT. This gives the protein CSSRPPGSGTLSTDTQYF.

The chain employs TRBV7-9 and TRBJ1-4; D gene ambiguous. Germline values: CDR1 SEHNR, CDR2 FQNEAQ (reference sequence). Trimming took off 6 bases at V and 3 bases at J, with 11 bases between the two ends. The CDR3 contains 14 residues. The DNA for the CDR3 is TGTGCCAGCAGACCTGACGGGGCTAATGAAAAACTGTTTTTT. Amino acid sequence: CASRPDGANEKLFF.

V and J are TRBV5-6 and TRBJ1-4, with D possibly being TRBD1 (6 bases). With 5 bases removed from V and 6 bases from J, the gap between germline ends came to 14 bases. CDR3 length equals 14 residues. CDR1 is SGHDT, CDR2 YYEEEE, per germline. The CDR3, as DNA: TGTGCCAGCAGTCCCGGGACAAGGGATGAAAAACTGTTTTTT. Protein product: CASSPGTRDEKLFF.

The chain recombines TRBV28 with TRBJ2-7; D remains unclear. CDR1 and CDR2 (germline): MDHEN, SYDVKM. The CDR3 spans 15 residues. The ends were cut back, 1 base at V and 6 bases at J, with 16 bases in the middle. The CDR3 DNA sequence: TGTGCCAGCAGTTTATCCTGGAACTTAAACAGCGAGCAGTACTTC. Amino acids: CASSLSWNLNSEQYF. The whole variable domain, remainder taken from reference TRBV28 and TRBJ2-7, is DVKVTQSSRYLVKRTGEKVFLECVQDMDHENMFWYRQDPGLGLRLIYFSYDVKMKEKGDIPEGYSVSREKKERFSLILESASTNQTSMYLCASSLSWNLNSEQYFGPGTRLTVT.

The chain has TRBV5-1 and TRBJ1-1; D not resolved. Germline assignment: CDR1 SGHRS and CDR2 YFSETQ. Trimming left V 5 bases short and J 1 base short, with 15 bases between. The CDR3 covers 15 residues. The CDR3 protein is CASRTTQAGNTEAFF. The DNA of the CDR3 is TGCGCCAGCAGAACGACCCAGGCCGGGAACACTGAAGCTTTCTTT.

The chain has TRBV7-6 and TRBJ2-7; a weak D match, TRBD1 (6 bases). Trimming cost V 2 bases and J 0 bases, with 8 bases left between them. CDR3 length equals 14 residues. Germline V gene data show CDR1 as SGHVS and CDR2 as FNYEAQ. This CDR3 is CASSLSRGSYEQYF. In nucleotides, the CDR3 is TGTGCCAGCAGCTTAAGCAGGGGCTCCTACGAGCAGTACTTC.

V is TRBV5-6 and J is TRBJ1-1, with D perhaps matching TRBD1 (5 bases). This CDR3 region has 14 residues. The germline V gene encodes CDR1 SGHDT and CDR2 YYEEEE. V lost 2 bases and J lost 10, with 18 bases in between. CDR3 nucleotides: TGTGCCAGCAGCTTTTGGGAGGGGAGGGTGTCAGCTTTCTTT. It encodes CASSFWEGRVSAFF. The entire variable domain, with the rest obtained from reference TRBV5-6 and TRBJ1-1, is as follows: DAGVTQSPTHLIKTRGQQVTLRCSPKSGHDTVSWYQQALGQGPQFIFQYYEEEERQRGNFPDRFSGHQFPNYSSELNVNALLLGDSALYLCASSFWEGRVSAFFGQGTRLTVV.

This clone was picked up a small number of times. The CDR3 nucleotides read TGTGCCAGCTCACCTCCGGCAGGATCCTACGAGCAGTACTTC. This translates into CASSPPAGSYEQYF. The chain uses TRBV18 and TRBJ2-7; no reliable D call. Trimming left V 3 bases short and J 1 base short, with 10 bases between. Germline CDR1 KGHSH, CDR2 LQKENI. The CDR3 runs to 14 residues.

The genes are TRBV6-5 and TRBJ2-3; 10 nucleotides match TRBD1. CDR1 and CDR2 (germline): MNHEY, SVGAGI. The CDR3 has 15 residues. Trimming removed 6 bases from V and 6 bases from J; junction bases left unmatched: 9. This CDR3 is CASRETGGRGDTQYF. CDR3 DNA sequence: TGTGCCAGCAGGGAGACAGGGGGCAGGGGGGATACGCAGTATTTT.

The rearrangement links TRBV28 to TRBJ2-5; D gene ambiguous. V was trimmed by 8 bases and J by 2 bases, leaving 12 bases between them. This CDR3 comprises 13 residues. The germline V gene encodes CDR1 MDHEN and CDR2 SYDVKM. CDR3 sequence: CASRTQAQETQYF. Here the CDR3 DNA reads TGTGCCAGCCGCACGCAGGCACAAGAGACCCAGTACTTC.

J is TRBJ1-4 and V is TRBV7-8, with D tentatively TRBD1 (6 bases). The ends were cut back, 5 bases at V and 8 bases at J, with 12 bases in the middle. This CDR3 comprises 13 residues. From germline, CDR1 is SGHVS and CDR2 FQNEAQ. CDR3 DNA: TGTGCCAGCAGCGGACAGACAGTCGAAAAACTGTTTTTT. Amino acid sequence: CASSGQTVEKLFF. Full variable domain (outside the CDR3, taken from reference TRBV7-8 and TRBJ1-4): GAGVSQSPRYKVAKRGQDVALRCDPISGHVSLFWYQQALGQGPEFLTYFQNEAQLDKSGLPSDRFFAERPEGSVSTLKIQRTQQEDSAVYLCASSGQTVEKLFFGSGTQLSVL.

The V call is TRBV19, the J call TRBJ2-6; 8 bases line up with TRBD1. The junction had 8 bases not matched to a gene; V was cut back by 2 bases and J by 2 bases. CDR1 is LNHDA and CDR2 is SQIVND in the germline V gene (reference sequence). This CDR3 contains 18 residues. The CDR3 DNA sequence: TGTGCCAGTAGTATACCCGCAGGGGGCGCGACTGGGGCCAACGTCCTGACTTTC. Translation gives CASSIPAGGATGANVLTF.

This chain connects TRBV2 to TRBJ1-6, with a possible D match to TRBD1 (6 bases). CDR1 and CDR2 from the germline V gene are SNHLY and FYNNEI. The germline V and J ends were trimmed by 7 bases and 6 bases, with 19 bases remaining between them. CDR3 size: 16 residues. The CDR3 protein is CASTLSRTVSNSPLHF. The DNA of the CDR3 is TGTGCCAGCACCCTAAGTCGGACAGTTAGTAATTCACCCCTCCACTTT.